One sample yielded the 10 T cell receptor beta chains listed below, sequenced in a study of regulatory T cells in long-lasting Graves disease. Time point specified: newly diagnosed GD, antithyroid drugs for less than 3 months. RNA from PBMCs was the source of the TCR library. Relying on iRepertoire HTBI primers and Arm-PCR of CDR3 regions, the team built TCR beta libraries. TCRdb ran MiXCR on the multiplex PCR reads and lists one entry per CDR3 protein. The sample carries over 200,000 distinct CDR3 sequences, about 17% recorded once. This sample comprised peripheral blood mononuclear cells (PBMCs), obtained at new diagnosis, from a patient treated with antithyroid drugs. These receptor sequences come from a female donor with Graves disease.

This clonotype was counted at least ten times. CDR3 amino acids: CASSLGTNQETQYF. In DNA, the CDR3 is TGCGCCAGCAGCTTGGGGACCAACCAAGAGACCCAGTACTTC. The chain has TRBV5-1 and TRBJ2-5; D is undetermined. This CDR3 comprises 14 residues. Trimming took 0 bases from V and 0 from J, leaving 6 bases between them. CDR1 SGHRS and CDR2 YFSETQ come from the germline V gene. Drawing the rest from reference TRBV5-1 and TRBJ2-5, the complete variable domain is KAGVTQTPRYLIKTRGQQVTLSCSPISGHRSVSWYQQTPGQGLQFLFEYFSETQRNKGNFPGRFSGRQFSNSRSEMNVSTLELGDSALYLCASSLGTNQETQYFGPGTRLLVL.

Turning to this clonotype: A read error is possible here, since a much larger clone lies one base away. The chain joins TRBV30 to TRBJ2-1, with TRBD2 matching 8 bases. Germline loops: CDR1 GTSNPN, CDR2 SVGIG (reference sequence). The CDR3 is 15 amino acids. After removal of 4 bases from V and 11 bases from J, the junction contained 16 bases not matched to a gene. The CDR3 sequence is CAWIPTTGTRNQQFF. Written as DNA, the CDR3 is TGTGCCTGGATCCCCACAACCGGGACTAGGAATCAGCAGTTCTTC.

In the case of this clonotype: This CDR3 fails to terminate in the conserved phenylalanine or tryptophan, so it likely reflects a read error. This chain links TRBV12-3 or TRBV12-4 with TRBJ2-5; 11 nucleotides agree with TRBD2. Germline trimming cut 4 bases from V and 7 bases from J; bases unmatched to any gene: 17. This CDR3 is 18 amino acids long. Here the CDR3 reads CASSSSGLAELGGGTQYL. CDR3 nucleotide sequence: TGTGCCAGCAGTTCATCGGGACTAGCGGAGCTCGGAGGGGGGACCCAGTACCTC.

As to this clonotype: A clone one base away is much larger, so this may be a read error. Here the CDR3 omits its conserved ending phenylalanine or tryptophan, so a read error is the likely source. J is TRBJ1-6 and V is TRBV6-2 or TRBV6-3; a possible D gene is TRBD1 (6 bases). Germline-derived CDR1 and CDR2 are MNHEY and SVGEGT. The CDR3 is 14 amino acids. V was shortened by 6 bases and J by 6 bases, with 12 bases between the two germline ends. The CDR3 spells CASRAGTSNSPLHL. CDR3 coding DNA: TGTGCCAGCAGAGCCGGGACATCTAATTCACCCCTCCACCTT.

Notes on this clonotype: It is likely a read error: a sequence one base away is far more abundant. The gene calls are TRBV12-3 or TRBV12-4 and TRBJ2-3, with unresolved D. CDR3 length: 15 residues. This chain's CDR3 is CAGSESLLSTDTQYF. As DNA, the CDR3 is TGTGCCGGCAGTGAATCTCTCCTTAGCACAGATACGCAGTATTTT.

The chain combines TRBV19 with TRBJ2-7; possible D gene TRBD2, 7 bases. CDR3 size: 15 residues. Germline V gives CDR1 LNHDA, CDR2 SQIVND (reference sequence). The germline V and J ends were trimmed by 3 bases and 5 bases, with 17 bases remaining between them. CDR3 residues: CASSINGGPRNEQYF. The CDR3 DNA is TGTGCCAGTAGTATTAACGGGGGGCCCAGAAACGAGCAGTACTTC. The full variable domain, in which reference TRBV19 and TRBJ2-7 provide the parts outside the CDR3, is DGGITQSPKYLFRKEGQNVTLSCEQNLNHDAMYWYRQDPGQGLRLIYYSQIVNDFQKGDIAEGYSVSREKKESFPLTVTSAQKNPTAFYLCASSINGGPRNEQYFGPGTRLTVT.

This clonotype has at least ten counts. This chain links TRBV20-1 with TRBJ2-7, with TRBD2 matching over 9 bases. The J segment lost 4 bases and the V segment lost 3 bases, leaving 7 bases of the junction unmatched. The CDR3 totals 14 residues. The V gene's germline CDR1 is DFQATT and CDR2 SNEGSKA (reference sequence). CDR3 sequence reads: CSASLGSGSYEQYF. CDR3 in DNA: TGCAGTGCTAGTCTCGGTAGCGGGAGTTACGAGCAGTACTTC.

The V call is TRBV11-3, the J call TRBJ2-1, with 11 bases aligning to TRBD2. CDR3 length: 16 amino acids. V was pared by 4 bases and J by 7 bases, with 9 bases of the junction left unmatched. Germline CDR1 and CDR2: SGHNT and YENEEA. CDR3 nucleotides: TGTGCCAGCAGCTCGTTTAGCGGGAGGGCCGATAATGAGCAGTTCTTC. Protein sequence: CASSSFSGRADNEQFF.

This clonotype showed up just a few times. The rearrangement uses TRBV5-8 and TRBJ2-5, with 9 bases fitting TRBD2. The germline V gene encodes CDR1 SGHTS and CDR2 YDEGEE. The CDR3 is 15 amino acids. Unmatched junction bases numbered 7, after V lost 2 bases and J lost 5 bases. CDR3 residues: CASSFPGLAAETQYF. CDR3 nucleotide sequence: TGTGCCAGCAGCTTTCCGGGACTAGCCGCGGAGACCCAGTACTTC.

In this sample, this clonotype turned up many times. The chain is built from TRBV7-2 and TRBJ2-5, with 10 bases aligning to TRBD1. The CDR3 sequence is 15 residues long. J was trimmed by 4 bases and V by 5 bases; bases with no gene match: 7. The germline gives CDR1 SGHTA, CDR2 FQGNSA. CDR3 sequence reads: CASSRTGGVGETQYF. The CDR3 DNA sequence: TGTGCCAGCAGCCGGACAGGGGGGGTAGGAGAGACCCAGTACTTC.